This T cell receptor beta chain was profiled in a study of response to subunit inactivated influenza vaccine. TCRdb re-called the RT-PCR reads through MiXCR, storing one row per CDR3 protein. Altogether about 500,000 distinct CDR3 sequences are present, approximately 17% being singletons, with the ten largest covering approximately 3%. In this sample, this clonotype turned up a few times. No antigen is known for it. The V and J ends lost 7 bases and 4 bases, in that order; junction bases with no gene match: 7. Germline lookup yields CDR1 MDHEN and CDR2 SYDVKM. This CDR3 has 14 residues. Study-wide results and limits: It was suggested by the authors that few new T cells are recruited by each seasonal influenza vaccination.

This specimen was CD4+ T cells sorted from PBMCs, taken roughly 24 months after vaccination. The clonotype comes from a man between 50 and 69 years old who received an inactivated influenza vaccine. The chain joins TRBV28 to TRBJ2-7, with 10 bases fitting TRBD1. CDR3 in DNA: TGTGCCAGCAAGAGACAGGGGGCTGGATACGAGCAGTACTTC. Encoded protein: CASKRQGAGYEQYF.